The rows below give T cell receptor beta chains drawn from one sample of a study of blood T cell repertoires in COVID-19. The method was immunoSEQ multiplex PCR; TCRdb's version includes in-frame clones alone and lacks a portion of them. This table has more than 300,000 clones, 70% to 90% appearing once. Sequenced input: PBMCs or T cells enriched from blood (not recorded which). The origin of the receptors is a woman between 25 and 40 years old who had recovered from COVID-19. CDR3s include the opening cysteine and the closing phenylalanine or tryptophan.

J gene	V gene	CDR3 protein
TRBJ1-3	TRBV2	CASSGQGAISGNTIYF
TRBJ1-3	TRBV19	CASSIPGAGNTIYF
TRBJ1-4	TRBV3-1/TRBV3-2	CASSRAGGREKLFF
TRBJ1-5	TRBV10-3	CAISGTGNQPQHF
TRBJ1-1	TRBV30	CAWSVVRNTEAFF
TRBJ2-5	TRBV2	CASSEGRGGETQYF
TRBJ1-1	TRBV10-1	CASSESPAMNTEAFF
TRBJ1-6	TRBV5-6	CASSLGTSNSPLHF
TRBJ1-2	TRBV5-1	CASSLGQGSGYTF
TRBJ2-7	TRBV9	CASARDSYEQYF
TRBJ2-1	TRBV19	CASSTDRGQFF
TRBJ2-1	TRBV4-1	CASSQNPGLGPYNEQFF
TRBJ2-7	TRBV20-1	CSASIQLGGEQYF
TRBJ2-1	TRBV19	CASSPDDGGVGVYNEQFF
TRBJ1-2	TRBV2	CASSEAGYGYTF
TRBJ1-1	TRBV7-9	CASSPAAGPNTEAFF
TRBJ1-1	TRBV14	CASSQGFGEAAFF
TRBJ1-5	TRBV5-1	CASSFSSNQPQHF
TRBJ2-3	TRBV5-1	CASSLGQYTDTQYF
TRBJ2-2	TRBV24-1	CATSEGTGSPGELFF
TRBJ1-3	TRBV7-9	CASSLDWRNPGNTIYF
TRBJ1-1	TRBV19	CASSPRGLENTEAFF
TRBJ2-1	TRBV30	CAWKGGVTTNEQFF
TRBJ1-4	TRBV15	CATSRDRGSRILKLFF
TRBJ1-6	TRBV19	CASSIGQGSSPLHF
TRBJ2-1	TRBV5-6	CASSARNEQFF
TRBJ2-7	TRBV4-1	CASSQATLSEQYF
TRBJ2-2	TRBV6-5	CASKTTNTGELFF
TRBJ1-6	TRBV5-6	CASSLGTGAYNSPLHF
TRBJ2-3	TRBV27	CASSWAGLAGGPDTQYF
TRBJ1-2	TRBV20-1	CSARVDYGYTF
TRBJ2-6	TRBV19	CATKRESSGANVLTF
TRBJ2-3	TRBV30	CAWRAGGGYVDTQYF
TRBJ1-1	TRBV25-1	CASSDPRGVWTEAFF
TRBJ1-6	TRBV9	CASSVGPTSSYNSPLHF
TRBJ1-1	TRBV2	CASTSPARGILGTEAFF
TRBJ1-1	TRBV5-4	CASGLANTEAFF
TRBJ1-1	TRBV5-1	CASSLTDPGGGTGAFF
TRBJ1-1	TRBV5-1	CASSTTVTNTEAFF
TRBJ1-1	TRBV5-8	CASIPPGDLNTEAFF
TRBJ1-3	TRBV5-4	CASSFGQEGNTIYF
TRBJ2-7	TRBV18	CASSRSGDHYEQYF
TRBJ1-5	TRBV30	CAWSAGEVSNQPQHF
TRBJ2-2	TRBV6-1	CASSETGMNTGELFF
TRBJ2-2	TRBV9	CASSLHTRLAPSGPGTGELFF
TRBJ1-2	TRBV28	CASTRTDYGYTF
TRBJ1-1	TRBV30	CATRGQGYLGTEAFF
TRBJ2-2	TRBV5-4	CASSLELAPTGELFF
TRBJ1-4	TRBV30	CAWSHGPQQANEKLFF
TRBJ1-1	TRBV27	CASSFGLGQMNTEAFF
TRBJ1-1	TRBV4-3	CASSQGSGVGGTEAFF
TRBJ2-3	TRBV14	CASSQLGGGATDTQYF
TRBJ1-5	TRBV28	CASSPTRRHGQGSGQPQHF
TRBJ2-1	TRBV5-4	CASSKPGLATKNEQFF
TRBJ1-1	TRBV30	CAWSGTGRTFF